This T cell receptor beta chain was captured in a study of blood T cell repertoires in COVID-19. About the research overall: The origin of the acute and convalescent COVID-19 samples was the United States, Italy and Spain. Nucleic acid was either cDNA or gDNA, and it came from T cells, B-cell-depleted T cells, or PBMCs.

As originally analysed: Estimated nucleated cell counts came from reference gene primer amplification. Sequencing was performed with immunoSEQ multiplex PCR; in TCRdb, only in-frame clones are kept and a portion is missing. Clone size and V and J calls were adopted from that table, with D and trimming inferred from the DNA. The repertoire holds 200,000 to 300,000 clones, with about four fifths as singletons. Trimming cost V 0 bases and J 2 bases, with 16 bases left between them. Looked up from germline, CDR1 is LGHDT and CDR2 is YNNKEL (reference sequence). This CDR3 contains 17 residues. This clonotype was sampled from a man aged 50-59 years with acute or convalescent COVID-19. The sequenced sample was peripheral blood. The chain uses TRBV3-1 (or the pseudogene TRBV3-2) and TRBJ1-2, with TRBD1 as a possible D gene (6 bases). CDR3 nucleotides: TGTGCCAGCAGCCAAGATCTTGCCCAGGGGTTAAACTATGGCTACACCTTC. Its protein is CASSQDLAQGLNYGYTF.